This T cell receptor beta chain stems from a study of regulatory T cells in long-lasting Graves disease. Study findings and constraints: Persistent disease samples used TRBV28, TRBJ1-2 and TRBJ2-5 preferentially. In persistent patients, shared public clonotypes (roughly 2,800) outnumbered those in new patients (roughly 1,000).

Time point indicated: persistent/refractory GD, antithyroid drugs over 5 years with positive TRAb. The TCR library was made from RNA extracted from PBMCs. Peripheral blood, at 8 to 9.5 milliliters, went into EDTA tubes. Germline V gene sequence: CDR1 DFQATT, CDR2 SNEGSKA (reference sequence). The CDR3 sequence is 13 residues long. V lost 6 bases to trimming and J lost 6 bases; unmatched junction nucleotides: 8. Concerning this clonotype itself: The antigen remains unidentified. A much larger clone lies a single base off, so this may be a read error.

Construction of the TCR beta libraries employed iRepertoire HTBI primers in conjunction with Arm-PCR of CDR3 regions. TCRdb re-called the multiplex PCR reads through MiXCR, storing one row per CDR3 protein. The sample consists of roughly 400,000 distinct CDR3 sequences, roughly 20% of them appearing once. The specimen comprised peripheral blood mononuclear cells (PBMCs), sampled when the disease was refractory, from a patient treated with antithyroid drugs. The clonotype comes from a female donor with Graves disease. This rearrangement joins TRBV20-1 to TRBJ2-7; 10 bases line up with TRBD1. The chain's CDR3 is CSAPWDRGGEQYF. CDR3 nucleotides: TGCAGTGCCCCCTGGGACAGGGGTGGCGAGCAGTACTTC.